A single sample is the source of the 19 T cell receptor beta chains below, sequenced in a study of T cells in Graves' hyperthyroidism and ophthalmopathy. What was amplified from RNA transcripts were TCR beta CDR3 regions. The TCR CDR3 first-round RT-PCR relied on the HTBI primer set. TCRdb called the multiplex PCR reads again in MiXCR, with one record for every CDR3 protein. Of 300,000 to 400,000 distinct CDR3 sequences listed, over 15% are singletons. The sample taken for sequencing was blood. The receptors stem from a woman in her fifties or sixties with Graves' hyperthyroidism.

The chain couples TRBV27 to TRBJ2-1; D call uncertain. This CDR3 has 16 amino acids. The germline CDR1 and CDR2 sequences are MNHEY and SMNVEV (reference sequence). Between the trimmed V and J ends, which lost 6 bases and 6 bases, there was a span of 21 bases. CDR3 loop: CASSFSLETGLNEQFF. The CDR3 DNA sequence: TGTGCCAGCAGCTTCAGTTTAGAGACGGGCCTCAATGAGCAGTTCTTC.

The chain recombines TRBV19 with TRBJ1-1; D unresolved. The V gene's germline CDR1 is LNHDA and CDR2 SQIVND (reference sequence). This CDR3 contains 13 residues. V lost 6 bases and J 2 bases, leaving 10 bases between the germline ends. The CDR3 loop is CASSPGDNTEAFF. In nucleotides, the CDR3 is TGTGCCAGTAGCCCGGGAGACAACACTGAAGCTTTCTTT.

This clonotype was recorded a few times. V usage is TRBV9 and J usage is TRBJ1-2; D is undetermined. Trimming cost V 0 bases and J 5 bases, with 11 bases left between them. CDR3 length: 14 amino acids. Germline CDR1 and CDR2: SGDLS and YYNGEE. CDR3 in amino acids: CASSVDRSAYGYTF. CDR3 coding DNA: TGTGCCAGCAGCGTAGATCGGAGTGCGTATGGCTACACCTTC.

This clonotype has at least ten counts. The V call is TRBV28, the J call TRBJ2-3; D uncertain. With 3 bases removed from V and 2 bases from J, the gap between germline ends came to 6 bases. CDR3 size: 13 residues. Germline lookup yields CDR1 MDHEN and CDR2 SYDVKM. The DNA for the CDR3 is TGTGCCAGCAGTTTGCAGAACACAGATACGCAGTATTTT. It yields the protein CASSLQNTDTQYF.

The chain recombines TRBV12-3 or TRBV12-4 with TRBJ1-3; D remains ambiguous. V lost 7 bases, J lost 0 bases, and 13 bases lay in between. This CDR3 comprises 15 residues. The CDR3 DNA is TGTGCCAGCATACCGGTCCGCGGCTCTGGAAACACCATATATTTT. Translating gives CASIPVRGSGNTIYF.

This clonotype was counted many times. The chain recombines TRBV7-9 with TRBJ1-1, with D hard to call. In germline, CDR1 is SEHNR, CDR2 FQNEAQ (reference sequence). This CDR3 has 14 residues. Between the trimmed V and J ends, which lost 0 bases and 4 bases, there was a span of 9 bases. The chain's CDR3 is CASSLAGISTEAFF. CDR3 in DNA: TGTGCCAGCAGCTTAGCCGGAATTAGCACTGAAGCTTTCTTT.

This clonotype came up many times. The chain combines TRBV12-3 or TRBV12-4 with TRBJ2-3; 10 bases match TRBD2. After removal of 7 bases from V and 2 bases from J, the junction contained 3 bases not matched to a gene. The CDR3 has 14 residues. CDR3 nucleotide sequence: TGTGCCAGCAAGAGCGGGGGGGTCACAGATACGCAGTATTTT. Amino acids: CASKSGGVTDTQYF.

This clonotype occurred many times. The V call is TRBV20-1, the J call TRBJ2-7, with 11 bases fitting TRBD2. This CDR3 spans 14 amino acids. The junction had 6 bases not matched to a gene; V was cut back by 6 bases and J by 2 bases. The germline CDR1 and CDR2 sequences are DFQATT and SNEGSKA (reference sequence). The CDR3 loop reads CSATTSGGTYEQYF. The CDR3 DNA reads as TGCAGTGCGACCACTAGCGGGGGCACCTACGAGCAGTACTTC.

This clonotype has only a few counts. The chain carries TRBV11-2 and TRBJ2-3; TRBD2 agrees at 11 bases. Trimming cost V 6 bases and J 4 bases; bases outside gene matches: 21. The CDR3 is 20 amino acids. CDR1 and CDR2 from the germline V gene are SGHAT and FQNNGV. The CDR3 coding sequence is TGTGCCAGCAGTATAACGACTAGCGGGGAGGTTGCTGACCTTGCAGATACGCAGTATTTT. This encodes CASSITTSGEVADLADTQYF.

This clonotype has ten or more counts. The CDR3 region is CAITGGPGNEQFF. CDR3 nucleotide sequence: TGTGCTATCACGGGGGGGCCGGGGAATGAGCAGTTCTTC. J is TRBJ2-1 and V is TRBV12-3 or TRBV12-4; 8 bases map to TRBD2. The CDR3 totals 13 residues.

CDR3 protein: CASSPEWGGAEAFF. CDR3 nucleotides: TGCGCCAGCAGCCCTGAGTGGGGGGGTGCTGAAGCTTTCTTT. The V call is TRBV5-1, the J call TRBJ1-1; TRBD1 is a possible D gene (5 bases). V lost 4 bases to trimming and J lost 6 bases, with 16 bases between them. The germline V gene has CDR1 SGHRS and CDR2 YFSETQ. The CDR3 is 14 residues long.

This clonotype was observed a few times. The CDR3 region is CASSQGLLAGPGGVGNTIYF. In DNA, the CDR3 is TGCGCCAGCAGCCAAGGGCTGCTCGCCGGGCCCGGAGGGGTCGGAAACACCATATATTTT. The chain has TRBV4-1 and TRBJ1-3; maybe TRBD1 (5 bases). Germline-derived CDR1 and CDR2 are MGHRA and YSYEKL. Trimming pared 1 base from V and 4 bases from J, leaving 26 bases between. CDR3 length equals 20 residues.

The chain recombines TRBV9 with TRBJ2-7; the match to TRBD2 covers 10 bases. Germline V gives CDR1 SGDLS, CDR2 YYNGEE. Germline trimming cut 4 bases from V and 6 bases from J; bases unmatched to any gene: 10. The CDR3 sequence is 15 residues long. The CDR3 sequence: CASSLTGTSDLEQYF. CDR3 nucleotide sequence: TGTGCCAGCAGCCTTACCGGGACTAGCGATCTCGAGCAGTACTTC.

The CDR3 reads CASSLRTGADEAFF. The CDR3 nucleotides read TGTGCCAGCAGCCTACGGACAGGGGCGGATGAAGCTTTCTTT. The rearrangement uses TRBV3-1 and TRBJ1-1; 9 bases map to TRBD1. Germline CDR1 is LGHDT and CDR2 is YNNKEL (reference sequence). After removal of 4 bases from V and 7 bases from J, the junction contained 7 bases not matched to a gene. The CDR3 has 14 amino acids.

Ten or more counts support this clonotype. The chain combines TRBV20-1 with TRBJ1-1; a weak D match, TRBD1 (5 bases). The CDR3 spans 14 residues. Looked up from germline, CDR1 is DFQATT and CDR2 is SNEGSKA (reference sequence). Trimming took 2 bases from V and 1 from J, leaving 11 bases between them. CDR3 region: CSARRTTANTEAFF. For the CDR3, the DNA is TGCAGTGCTAGACGCACGACAGCGAACACTGAAGCTTTCTTT.

The chain joins TRBV7-9 to TRBJ1-2; D ambiguous. The length of the CDR3 is 14 residues. Germline values: CDR1 SEHNR, CDR2 FQNEAQ (reference sequence). V lost 1 base and J 4 bases, leaving 10 bases between the germline ends. The CDR3 DNA is TGTGCCAGCAGCTTAGGGTTCAGGCGCTATGGCTACACCTTC. This codes for CASSLGFRRYGYTF.

This rearrangement joins TRBV20-1 to TRBJ2-3, with TRBD2 identical over 8 bases. Losses at the gene ends were 0 bases for V and 4 bases for J; bases not matched to a gene: 6. The CDR3 runs 15 residues. CDR1 and CDR2 from the germline V gene are DFQATT and SNEGSKA (reference sequence). The DNA of the CDR3 is TGCAGTGCTAGAGATCCGGGGGGGGAATCAGATACGCAGTATTTT. Protein sequence: CSARDPGGESDTQYF.

This clonotype occurred many times. This sequence joins TRBV5-6 and TRBJ2-3, with D hard to call. The germline V gene encodes CDR1 SGHDT and CDR2 YYEEEE. The CDR3 loop spans 14 amino acids. Trimming pared 4 bases from V and 3 bases from J, leaving 12 bases between. The CDR3 DNA follows: TGTGCCAGCAGCCAATCGGACGCAACAGATACGCAGTATTTT. This encodes CASSQSDATDTQYF.

This clonotype has just a few counts. The rearrangement links TRBV4-2 to TRBJ2-5; either TRBD1 or TRBD2 may supply D (5 bases each). The germline V gene has CDR1 LGHNA and CDR2 YNFKEQ. V lost 0 bases, J lost 9 bases, and 14 bases lay in between. The CDR3 has 14 amino acids. Here the CDR3 DNA reads TGTGCCAGCAGCCAAGATGGACCCCGAGGGGCCCAGTACTTC. This translates into CASSQDGPRGAQYF.